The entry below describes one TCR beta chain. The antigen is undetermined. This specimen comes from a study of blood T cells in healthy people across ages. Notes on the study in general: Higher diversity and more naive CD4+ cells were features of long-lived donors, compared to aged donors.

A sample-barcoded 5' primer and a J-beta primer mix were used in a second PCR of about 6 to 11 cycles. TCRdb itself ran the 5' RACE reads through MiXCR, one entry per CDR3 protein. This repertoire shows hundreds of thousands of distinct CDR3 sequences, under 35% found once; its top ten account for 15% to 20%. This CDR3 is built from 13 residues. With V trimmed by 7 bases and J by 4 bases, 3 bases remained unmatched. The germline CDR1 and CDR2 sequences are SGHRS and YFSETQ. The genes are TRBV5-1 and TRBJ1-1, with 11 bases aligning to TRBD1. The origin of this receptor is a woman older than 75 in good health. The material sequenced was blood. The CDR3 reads CASAGQGATEAFF. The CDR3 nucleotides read TGCGCCAGCGCTGGACAGGGGGCCACTGAAGCTTTCTTT.